The clone carrying this T cell receptor beta chain came up a few times. Its antigen is currently unknown. The authors made TCR beta libraries by quantitative 5'-RACE with molecular barcodes. In TCRdb, the 5' RACE reads were re-called with MiXCR into one record per CDR3 protein. The sample has approximately 440,000 distinct CDR3 sequences, over 15% seen once; the top ten hold over 1%. The data were obtained in a study of CD8 T cells in ankylosing spondylitis. Study findings and constraints: Among TCR beta sequences, a motif of under ten highly homologous variants appeared characteristic of ankylosing spondylitis blood.

The CDR3 sequence is 15 residues long. From germline, CDR1 is SQVTM and CDR2 ANQGSEA. Trimming removed 1 base from V and 4 bases from J; junction bases left unmatched: 8. This chain joins TRBV29-1 and TRBJ2-5, with 8 bases fitting TRBD2. The sequence derives from a male donor with ankylosing spondylitis. Sequencing used blood, either unsorted or a sorted T cell fraction (not recorded which). For the CDR3, the DNA is TGCAGCGTTGAAGGCCCAGCGGGAGTAGTAGAGACCCAGTACTTC. Translation: CSVEGPAGVVETQYF.